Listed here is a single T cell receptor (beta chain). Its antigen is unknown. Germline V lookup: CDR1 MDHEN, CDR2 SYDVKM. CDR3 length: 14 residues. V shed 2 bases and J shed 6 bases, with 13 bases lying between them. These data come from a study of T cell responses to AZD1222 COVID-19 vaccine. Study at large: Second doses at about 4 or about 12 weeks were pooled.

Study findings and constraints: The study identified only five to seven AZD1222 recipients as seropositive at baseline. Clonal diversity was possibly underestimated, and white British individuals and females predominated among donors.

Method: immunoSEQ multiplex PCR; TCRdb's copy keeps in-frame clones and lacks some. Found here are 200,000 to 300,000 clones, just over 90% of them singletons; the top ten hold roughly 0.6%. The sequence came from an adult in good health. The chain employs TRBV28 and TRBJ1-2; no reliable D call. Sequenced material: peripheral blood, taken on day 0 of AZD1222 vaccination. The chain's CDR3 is CASSLVVGVHGYTF. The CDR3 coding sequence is TGTGCCAGCAGTTTAGTAGTGGGAGTCCATGGCTACACCTTC.